Listed here are 21 T cell receptor beta chains from one sample, sequenced in a study of tumor and adjacent non-tumor tissue in lung cancer. A modified ARM-PCR protocol with three rounds of nested PCR amplified TCRbeta. TCRdb used MiXCR to reprocess the multiplex PCR reads, holding one entry per CDR3 protein. The sample has roughly 48,000 distinct CDR3 sequences, around 60% seen once. RNA was extracted from bulk tissue without any cell sorting. More than 3 cm separated this lung sample from the edge of the tumor. Material: distant non-tumor lung tissue. The receptors originated from a woman in her 70s with non-small cell lung cancer.

As regards this clonotype: A read error may account for a junction end that differs from germline. The V call is TRBV5-1, the J call TRBJ1-1; D gene unclear. The germline V gene has CDR1 SGHRS and CDR2 YFSETQ. The length of the CDR3 is 17 residues. CDR3: CANSTRNGAFMNTDAFF. The CDR3 region has the DNA TGCGCCAACAGCACCCGGAACGGCGCTTTCATGAACACTGATGCTTTCTTT.

This clonotype was recorded once. A much larger clone is a single base away; this may be a read error. The V gene is TRBV7-8, the J gene TRBJ2-7, with D unclear. Germline CDR1 and CDR2: SGHVS and FQNEAQ. The length of the CDR3 is 11 residues. V dropped 2 bases and J dropped 7 bases, with 6 bases sitting between them. The CDR3 DNA reads as TGTGCCAGCAGCTTAATCGGTGAGCAGTACTTC. Its protein product is CASSLIGEQYF.

This clonotype was observed at least ten times. The genes are TRBV5-1 and TRBJ2-1, with D uncertain. This CDR3 is 15 amino acids long. V was trimmed by 1 base and J by 0 bases, leaving 8 bases between them. Germline values: CDR1 SGHRS, CDR2 YFSETQ. DNA of the CDR3: TGCGCCAGCAGCTTGTACCAGAGCTCCTACAATGAGCAGTTCTTC. Residues: CASSLYQSSYNEQFF.

In this sample, this clonotype turned up many times. The CDR3 sequence: CASRDGGNYGYTF. In DNA, the CDR3 is TGTGCCAGCCGGGACGGAGGTAACTATGGCTACACCTTC. The chain recombines TRBV28 with TRBJ1-2, with D perhaps matching TRBD1 (5 bases). V was trimmed by 8 bases and J by 1 base, leaving 11 bases between them. CDR3 length: 13 residues. Germline V lookup: CDR1 MDHEN, CDR2 SYDVKM.

On this clonotype itself: An end of the junction differs from the germline gene, which may be a read error. This rearrangement joins TRBV11-1 to TRBJ2-5; D gene ambiguous. The CDR3 loop spans 14 amino acids. In germline, CDR1 is SGHAT, CDR2 FQDESV (reference sequence). CDR3 loop: CASGLALAEETQYF. The CDR3 DNA sequence: TGTGCCAGCGGCTTAGCACTTGCGGAAGAGACCCAGTACTTC.

About this clonotype itself: Mismatch with germline at one junction end may stem from a read error. The chain couples TRBV12-3 or TRBV12-4 to TRBJ2-7, with D perhaps TRBD1 (6 bases). CDR3 size: 12 residues. In DNA form, the CDR3 reads TGTGTCAGCAGCAGAGACAGGCGCGAGCAGTACTTC. Protein product: CVSSRDRREQYF.

On this clonotype itself: Its ends do not fully match the called genes, so a read error is possible. Written as DNA, the CDR3 is TGCAGCGTTGAAGAAGATGACAGACAGAACACTGAAGCATTCTTT. As protein: CSVEEDDRQNTEAFF. The chain combines TRBV29-1 with TRBJ1-1; perhaps TRBD1 as D (5 bases). Germline lookup yields CDR1 SQVTM and CDR2 ANQGSEA. CDR3 size: 15 residues.

This clonotype came up a few times. A much bigger clone sits one base away, suggesting this may be a read error. CDR3 DNA: TGTGCCAGCAGCCATAAGGGCGGGAGGCCCTCCTATGGGGAGCAGTTCTTC. Translation: CASSHKGGRPSYGEQFF. The chain uses TRBV11-2 and TRBJ2-1, with 8 bases fitting TRBD2. Germline CDR1 is SGHAT and CDR2 is FQNNGV. This CDR3 comprises 17 residues. The V and J ends lost 5 bases and 10 bases, in that order; junction bases with no gene match: 19.

The rearrangement joins TRBV29-1 to TRBJ1-2; 7 positions match TRBD1. The V gene's germline CDR1 is SQVTM and CDR2 ANQGSEA. The V gene end was trimmed by 4 bases and the J gene end by 14 bases; junction bases not matched to a gene: 10. The CDR3 length is 11 residues. The DNA for the CDR3 is TGCAGCGTTGGCGGACAGGTTGGCCATACCTTC. This sequence encodes CSVGGQVGHTF. Full variable domain (remainder filled in from reference TRBV29-1 and TRBJ1-2): SAVISQKPSRDICQRGTSLTIQCQVDSQVTMMFWYRQQPGQSLTLIATANQGSEATYESGFVIDKFPISRPNLTFSTLTVSNMSPEDSSIYLCSVGGQVGHTFGSGTRLTVV.

This clonotype was picked up a small number of times. This may be a read error, as it is one base from a much larger clone. V is TRBV4-1 and J is TRBJ1-1, with 8 bases aligning to TRBD1. The CDR3 is 15 amino acids. The germline gives CDR1 MGHRA, CDR2 YSYEKL. This CDR3 is CASNQGQGMNTEAFF. CDR3 DNA: TGCGCCAGCAACCAAGGACAGGGAATGAACACTGAAGCTTTCTTT.

This rearrangement joins TRBV6-5 to TRBJ2-7, with 8 bases lining up with TRBD2. After removal of 6 bases from V and 4 bases from J, the junction contained 11 bases not matched to a gene. CDR3 length equals 15 residues. CDR1 and CDR2 (germline): MNHEY, SVGAGI. The CDR3, as DNA: TGTGCCAGCAGCGTGACTAGCGTAAGCTCTTACGAGCAGTACTTC. It codes for CASSVTSVSSYEQYF.

This clonotype was found once. Written as DNA, the CDR3 is TGTGCCAGCCGACAGGATGCCTACGAGCAGTACTTC. Its protein is CASRQDAYEQYF. This sequence joins TRBV2 and TRBJ2-7; D might be TRBD1 (6 bases). Deletions cut 8 bases from V and 2 bases from J, with 10 bases between. This CDR3 has 12 amino acids. Germline CDR1 and CDR2: SNHLY and FYNNEI.

This clonotype has a count of ten or more. The rearrangement uses TRBV6-1 and TRBJ1-6, with unresolved D. Trimming left V 3 bases short and J 6 bases short, with 0 bases between. This CDR3 spans 11 amino acids. The V gene's germline CDR1 is MNHNS and CDR2 SASEGT. Here the CDR3 reads CASSDNSPLHF. CDR3 DNA sequence: TGTGCCAGCAGTGATAATTCACCCCTCCACTTT.

The chain joins TRBV28 to TRBJ1-5; D gene unclear. The CDR3 loop spans 12 amino acids. The germline V and J ends were trimmed by 11 bases and 4 bases, with 12 bases remaining between them. Germline lookup yields CDR1 MDHEN and CDR2 SYDVKM. CDR3 DNA sequence: TGTGCCGGCAAGTGTTCTAATCAGCCCCAGCATTTT. It encodes CAGKCSNQPQHF.

CDR3 nucleotide sequence: TGTGCCAGCAGCCGAAGGCGGTTATGGTCGGGAGGGGGACAGAATGAGCAGTTCTTC. This translates into CASSRRRLWSGGGQNEQFF. J is TRBJ2-1 and V is TRBV7-8; D perhaps matches TRBD2 (8 bases). There are 19 residues in the CDR3. CDR1 is SGHVS, CDR2 FQNEAQ, per germline. V gave up 5 bases and J gave up 7 bases, with 30 bases separating them.

This clonotype has just a few counts. The chain links TRBV7-9 to TRBJ2-1, with 7 bases matching TRBD2. Germline V gene lookup returns CDR1 SEHNR and CDR2 FQNEAQ (reference sequence). This CDR3 is 15 amino acids long. V lost 2 bases to trimming and J lost 1 base; unmatched junction nucleotides: 2. The CDR3 reads CASSLSGKSYNEQFF. CDR3 nucleotide sequence: TGTGCCAGCAGCTTAAGCGGGAAGTCCTACAATGAGCAGTTCTTC.

This clonotype occurred a few times. A read error may be the cause here, since a much bigger clone is one base away. The CDR3 is CTSSIGASYGYTF. DNA of the CDR3: TGTACCAGCAGCATTGGGGCCTCCTATGGCTACACCTTC. The J gene is TRBJ1-2, the V gene TRBV7-8; TRBD1 is a possible D gene (5 bases). Per the germline V gene, CDR1 is SGHVS and CDR2 is FQNEAQ. This CDR3 has 13 residues.

Notes on this clonotype: At one boundary the junction diverges from the germline segment, which might be a read error. The chain joins TRBV5-4 to TRBJ2-7, with 7 bases fitting TRBD2. The germline gives CDR1 SGHNT, CDR2 YYREEE (reference sequence). This CDR3 is 15 amino acids long. The CDR3 region is CAGSGVGDSTYEQYF. The CDR3 coding sequence is TGTGCCGGCAGCGGGGTTGGGGACTCTACATACGAGCAGTACTTC. Supplemented by reference TRBV5-4 and TRBJ2-7, the full variable domain reads ETGVTQSPTHLIKTRGQQVTLRCSSQSGHNTVSWYQQALGQGPQFIFQYYREEENGRGNFPPRFSGLQFPNYSSELNVNALELDDSALYLCAGSGVGDSTYEQYFGPGTRLTVT.

This clonotype showed up many times. The chain carries TRBV11-2 and TRBJ2-1; weak D call: TRBD2 (5 bases). Germline assignment: CDR1 SGHAT and CDR2 FQNNGV. The CDR3 length is 15 residues. Between the trimmed V and J ends, which lost 0 bases and 5 bases, there was a span of 11 bases. The CDR3 DNA reads TGTGCCAGCAGCTTAGAGGTGGGGAGAAACAATGAGCAGTTCTTC. Protein product: CASSLEVGRNNEQFF.

This clonotype came up once. The junction shows a germline mismatch at one end, possibly a read error. The chain is built from TRBV5-6 and TRBJ2-7, with D perhaps assigned TRBD1 or TRBD2 (5 bases each). This CDR3 has 12 residues. Per the germline V gene, CDR1 is SGHDT and CDR2 is YYEEEE. CDR3 region: CACTRDHYEQYF. The DNA for the CDR3 is TGTGCCTGCACCAGGGACCACTACGAGCAGTATTTC.

For this clonotype: One base away lies a much larger clone, so this may be a sequencing read error. The chain carries TRBV20-1 and TRBJ2-6; a possible D gene is TRBD1 (5 bases). The V gene's germline CDR1 is DFQATT and CDR2 SNEGSKA (reference sequence). The CDR3 is 13 amino acids. In nucleotides, the CDR3 is TGCAGTGCCCCCTCTTCTGGGGCCAACGTCCCGACTTTC. This sequence encodes CSAPSSGANVPTF.